This TCR beta chain was documented in a study of T-cell reconstitution after alpha-beta-depleted transplantation in children. TCRbeta library preparation incorporated unique molecular identifiers. One entry per CDR3 protein, called by TCRdb with MiXCR from the PCR reads. Here the sample spans 700,000 or so distinct CDR3 sequences, around 12% being singletons. This CDR3 is 13 amino acids long. Germline V gene lookup returns CDR1 MNHEY and CDR2 SMNVEV (reference sequence). The germline V and J ends were trimmed by 0 bases and 5 bases, with 7 bases remaining between them. Comments on this clonotype: Its antigen remains unidentified.

Study results and caveats: Several hundred expanded graft clones reportedly supplied alpha-beta T cells about two months after transplant.

This chain links TRBV27 with TRBJ2-5; no firm D call. The specimen was PBMCs, collected before TCRalphabeta/CD19-depleted stem cell transplant. The sequence was obtained from a girl aged 2-10 years with congenital amegakaryocytic thrombocytopenia, due to receive a stem cell transplant. The CDR3 DNA sequence: TGTGCCAGCAGTTTATCCCAAGCGGAGACCCAGTACTTC. It codes for CASSLSQAETQYF.